This T cell receptor (beta chain) was found in a study of T cell responses to AZD1222 COVID-19 vaccine. Findings and limits, study-wide: The breadth and depth of Spike-specific TCRs increased once two AZD1222 doses had been given. The donor group comprised mostly white British people and more females; the analysis possibly underestimated clonal diversity.

Profiled with immunoSEQ multiplex PCR; TCRdb holds only in-frame clones, not every one. The table has 90,000 to 150,000 clones, approximately 89% seen once; the top ten hold about 4.9%. In regard to this clone: Its antigen is not identified.

The V and J ends lost 0 bases and 0 bases respectively, with 9 bases between them. The CDR3 runs 15 residues. Germline V CDR1 and CDR2: WSHSY, SAAADI. The V and J genes are TRBV10-2 and TRBJ2-7; no definite D call. The source of this sequence is an adult in good health. This specimen was peripheral blood, taken on day 0 of AZD1222 vaccination. CDR3 sequence (DNA): TGCGCCAGCAGTGAGTCGACTCAGAGCTCCTACGAGCAGTACTTC. Translating it yields CASSESTQSSYEQYF.